These T cell receptor delta chains were read from a single sample in a study of γδ T cells in repeated Plasmodium falciparum infection. TCRdb reapplied CATT to the multiplex PCR reads. The table shows roughly 48,000 delta-chain clones, with roughly 1.6% occurring only once. Input material: gamma-delta T cells from blood. The receptors stem from a pool of human donors (malaria-infected and uninfected, not separated). The CDR3 runs from the conserved cysteine through the conserved F or W.

CACDTVSGWGTRFYTDKLIF,TRDJ1,TRDV2
CALGDILHAGTAQLFF,TRDJ2,TRDV1
CASRHWGSSRTDKLIF,TRDJ1,TRDV3
CALGEFGHNWGIRYTDKLIF,TRDJ1,TRDV1
CALGVLLSHPLLGYPYTDKLIF,TRDJ1,TRDV1
CALGDPPSYDTGGYKLIF,TRDJ1,TRDV1
CACDLWGRHTDKLIF,TRDJ1,TRDV2
CALRIDKLIF,TRDJ1,TRDV1
CALGNKRGLLGDLNTDKLIF,TRDJ1,TRDV1
CACDRVPARTDKLIF,TRDJ1,TRDV2
CALGTFPSLPDDKLIF,TRDJ1,TRDV1
CALGEQLVRGYVPTDKLIF,TRDJ1,TRDV1
CALGGPPWGILWAKLIF,TRDJ1,TRDV1
CALGEGSAWGIQAYTDKLIF,TRDJ1,TRDV1
CACDRLVLGDTTDKLIF,TRDJ1,TRDV2
CALGGPYRTLHSLLLGDISFGYTDKLIF,TRDJ1,TRDV1
CALGEWVSFVTPLDTPFSWDTRQMFF,TRDJ3,TRDV1
CALGEPAKSRMNWGIPYTDKLIF,TRDJ1,TRDV1
CALEAPPSHTGGRQLYTDKLIF,TRDJ1,TRDV1
CAFWPGGYSQIGYTDKLIF,TRDJ1,TRDV3
CALGVQSPTGVKDTDKLIF,TRDJ1,TRDV1
CALGETTGLLWGIRYTYKLIF,TRDJ1,TRDV1
CALGEITKILSNGKLIF,TRDJ1,TRDV1
CALGELSNGGYARPPTKLIF,TRDJ1,TRDV1
CALGEFFLAYWGPIGTDKLIF,TRDJ1,TRDV1
CALGETGQVRGYQRYSWDTRQMFF,TRDJ3,TRDV1
CALTPQYTDKLIF,TRDJ1,TRDV1
CALGELDFFLGDTLYTDKLIF,TRDJ1,TRDV1
CALGELGLGYAADKLIF,TRDJ1,TRDV1
CALGRSLKARERLRYKLIF,TRDJ1,TRDV1
CALGDGTSPGLGEYDKLIF,TRDJ1,TRDV1
CACDPWGILDKLIF,TRDJ1,TRDV2
CAFSLSFLPVLGGYTDKLIF,TRDJ1,TRDV3
CALGTRLQFGTDKLIF,TRDJ1,TRDV1
CALGEFTAVLGDTVVMDKLIF,TRDJ1,TRDV1
CALMVLGYSDKLIF,TRDJ1,TRDV1
CALGELAGLLGAKLIF,TRDJ1,TRDV1
CALGERGVLGDVSSRERKLIF,TRDJ1,TRDV1
CALVRRPSVHPWGIPLRYTDKLIF,TRDJ1,TRDV1
CALGEPRLFLGGYPRRTKLIF,TRDJ1,TRDV1
CAYTVKISRGDWGIRCDKLIF,TRDJ1,TRAV38-2/DV8
CALGPPPARGYAYTDKLIF,TRDJ1,TRDV1
CALGELLISQAGKLIF,TRDJ1,TRDV1
CALGEEGRGIPFLDKLIF,TRDJ1,TRDV1
CALGELVARWGIDRYTDKLIF,TRDJ1,TRDV1
CALGITGGSKLIF,TRDJ1,TRDV1
CALGVHPTQLCVGVNTDKLIF,TRDJ1,TRDV1
CALGGRGTPVLGDIGATDKLIF,TRDJ1,TRDV1
CALGARRLPTWGIRIKLIF,TRDJ1,TRDV1
CALGNNPPGTDKLIF,TRDJ1,TRDV1
CACDGLPLPKSMGDTRIGADKLIF,TRDJ1,TRDV2
CALGELKGPNSPDWGIRCHTDKLIF,TRDJ1,TRDV1